The next 27 T cell receptor beta chains were all read from a single sample in a study of shared clonotypes between healthy human individuals. Naive CD8 cells lacked CD45RO and underwent positive selection for CCR7, leaving out terminally differentiated effector memory CD45RA+ cells. Method: immunoSEQ multiplex PCR; TCRdb's copy keeps in-frame clones and lacks some. The repertoire includes around 580,000 clones, 95% to 98% of them detected once, and approximately 0.3% sits in the top ten. Source material: naive CD8+ T cells sorted from blood. These receptors originate from a young man in good health.

The chain carries TRBV7-9 and TRBJ1-5; no reliable D call. Germline values: CDR1 SEHNR, CDR2 FQNEAQ (reference sequence). The CDR3 extends over 15 amino acids. The V end was cut by 8 bases, the J end by 0 bases, with 14 bases between. The CDR3: CASSMGENSNQPQHF. The DNA of the CDR3 is TGTGCCAGCTCGATGGGAGAAAATAGCAATCAGCCCCAGCATTTT.

The rearrangement joins TRBV6-5 to TRBJ1-2, with D perhaps TRBD1 (6 bases). The CDR3 consists of 14 residues. Germline CDR1 is MNHEY and CDR2 is SVGAGI. The V end was cut by 0 bases, the J end by 8 bases, with 13 bases between. CDR3 amino acids: CASSYSPGAGGYTF. CDR3 sequence (DNA): TGTGCCAGCAGTTACTCCCCGGGGGCAGGAGGCTACACCTTC.

This clone was seen only once. The V and J genes are TRBV18 and TRBJ1-2, with D possibly TRBD1 on 5 matching bases. The V and J ends lost 5 bases and 4 bases respectively, with 17 bases between them. Germline values: CDR1 KGHSH, CDR2 LQKENI. This CDR3 has 15 residues. Written as DNA, the CDR3 is TGTGCCAGCTCAACACTACGGCGGGGGGTCTATGGCTACACCTTC. Protein product: CASSTLRRGVYGYTF.

Here the CDR3 reads CASSPQGQPLATNEKLFF. For the CDR3, the DNA is TGTGCCAGCTCACCACAGGGACAGCCCCTTGCGACTAATGAAAAACTGTTTTTT. The genes are TRBV18 and TRBJ1-4; TRBD1 agrees at 7 bases. The CDR3 is 18 amino acids. Looked up from germline, CDR1 is KGHSH and CDR2 is LQKENI. The V and J ends lost 1 base and 2 bases, in that order; junction bases with no gene match: 10.

V gene TRBV25-1 combines with J gene TRBJ2-3, with D possibly TRBD2 on 5 matching bases. The CDR3 totals 16 residues. CDR1 and CDR2 from the germline V gene are MGHDK and SYGVNS. Trimming stripped 3 bases from V and 2 bases from J, with 15 bases between. The DNA for the CDR3 is TGTGCCAGCAGTGATCTAGCTTCAGTCGTCACAGATACGCAGTATTTT. This sequence encodes CASSDLASVVTDTQYF.

This chain links TRBV30 with TRBJ2-5, with unresolved D. The length of the CDR3 is 13 residues. Germline CDR1 and CDR2: GTSNPN and SVGIG (reference sequence). Trimming shortened V by 1 base and J by 3 bases, and 9 bases separated the two germline ends. The CDR3: CAWSADAEETQYF. The DNA for the CDR3 is TGTGCCTGGAGTGCAGACGCTGAAGAGACCCAGTACTTC.

The chain couples TRBV28 to TRBJ2-7; D may be TRBD1 (5 bases). The length of the CDR3 is 15 residues. The V gene lost 6 bases and the J gene lost 6 bases, with 21 bases spanning the gap. CDR1 MDHEN and CDR2 SYDVKM come from the germline V gene. CDR3 DNA sequence: TGTGCCAGCAGACAGGATTTAGAAAGCTGGTCCGAGCAGTACTTC. Amino acids: CASRQDLESWSEQYF.

This clone was seen a single time. The chain couples TRBV28 to TRBJ1-5; no reliable D call. Deletions cut 3 bases from V and 3 bases from J, with 9 bases between. The CDR3 spans 14 residues. Germline V gene lookup returns CDR1 MDHEN and CDR2 SYDVKM. CDR3 amino acids: CASSLVGANQPQHF. In nucleotides, the CDR3 is TGTGCCAGCAGTTTGGTGGGAGCCAATCAGCCCCAGCATTTT.

This chain connects TRBV27 to TRBJ2-7; D is unresolved. With 3 bases removed from V and 7 bases from J, the gap between germline ends came to 10 bases. CDR3 length: 12 amino acids. From germline, CDR1 is MNHEY and CDR2 SMNVEV (reference sequence). CDR3 sequence (DNA): TGTGCCAGCAGTTTCCCCATGGGAGAGCAGTACTTC. This encodes CASSFPMGEQYF.

To note about this clone: This sample includes further DNA sequences coding for the same CDR3. This chain joins TRBV11-3 and TRBJ2-3; D is undetermined. Germline V gene sequence: CDR1 SGHNT, CDR2 YENEEA. The CDR3 totals 15 residues. Trimming removed 5 bases at V and 0 bases at J, with 12 bases between. In nucleotides, the CDR3 is TGTGCCAGCAGCCAAGGGTTCTCCAGCACAGATACGCAGTATTTT. This codes for CASSQGFSSTDTQYF.

CDR3 sequence reads: CASSLGRQGWTGELFF. Written as DNA, the CDR3 is TGTGCCAGCAGCTTGGGACGACAGGGATGGACCGGGGAGCTGTTTTTT. J is TRBJ2-2 and V is TRBV5-8; TRBD1 aligns across 7 bases. The CDR3 is 16 residues long. Trimming removed 0 bases from V and 5 bases from J; junction bases left unmatched: 7. Germline assignment: CDR1 SGHTS and CDR2 YDEGEE. The entire variable domain, with the rest obtained from reference TRBV5-8 and TRBJ2-2, is as follows: EAGVTQSPTHLIKTRGQQATLRCSPISGHTSVYWYQQALGLGLQFLLWYDEGEERNRGNFPPRFSGRQFPNYSSELNVNALELEDSALYLCASSLGRQGWTGELFFGEGSRLTVL.

The rearrangement links TRBV9 to TRBJ2-7, with a tentative D call TRBD1 (6 bases). Trimming took 3 bases from V and 4 from J, leaving 20 bases between them. Germline CDR1 and CDR2: SGDLS and YYNGEE. The CDR3 runs 16 residues. The CDR3 here is CASSAQHRAVPYEQYF. Here the CDR3 DNA reads TGTGCCAGCAGCGCCCAACACAGGGCGGTTCCTTACGAGCAGTACTTC.

CDR3 residues: CATSRSGSIYTQYF. The CDR3 DNA is TGTGCCACCAGCAGGAGCGGGAGTATATATACGCAGTATTTT. The rearrangement uses TRBV15 and TRBJ2-3, with TRBD2 identical over 8 bases. CDR1 and CDR2 from the germline V gene are LNHNV and YYDKDF (reference sequence). The CDR3 has 14 amino acids. V lost 3 bases, J lost 7 bases, and 6 bases stayed unmatched.

This chain joins TRBV25-1 and TRBJ2-7, with TRBD1 matching 7 bases. The germline V gene encodes CDR1 MGHDK and CDR2 SYGVNS. After removal of 5 bases from V and 0 bases from J, the junction contained 4 bases not matched to a gene. This CDR3 has 14 amino acids. CDR3 nucleotide sequence: TGTGCCAGCAGTCCGGGACAGTCCTCCTACGAGCAGTACTTC. Translating it yields CASSPGQSSYEQYF.

V is TRBV7-7 and J is TRBJ2-5, with TRBD1 matching over 12 bases. The V segment lost 5 bases and the J segment 5 bases; nucleotides outside the gene matches: 9. CDR1 is SSHAT, CDR2 FNYEAQ, per germline (reference sequence). The CDR3 consists of 16 residues. The CDR3 DNA sequence: TGTGCCAGCAGCATTACCGGGACAGGGGGCCGGGAGACCCAGTACTTC. This gives the protein CASSITGTGGRETQYF.

J is TRBJ2-1 and V is TRBV28, with 7 bases identical to TRBD1. Germline V gives CDR1 MDHEN, CDR2 SYDVKM. The CDR3 spans 16 residues. Trimming cost V 5 bases and J 0 bases; bases outside gene matches: 7. The CDR3 spells CASSPLDRSSYNEQFF. The CDR3 DNA reads TGTGCCAGCAGTCCCCTGGACAGGAGCTCCTACAATGAGCAGTTCTTC.

This chain connects TRBV7-2 to TRBJ2-3; D may be TRBD2 (6 bases). Germline V gives CDR1 SGHTA, CDR2 FQGNSA. Trimming shortened V by 5 bases and J by 4 bases, and 19 bases separated the two germline ends. The CDR3 extends over 16 amino acids. The CDR3 protein is CASSPLNAGPPDTQYF. DNA of the CDR3: TGTGCCAGCAGCCCCCTTAATGCGGGACCTCCAGATACGCAGTATTTT. Full variable domain (missing parts from reference TRBV7-2 and TRBJ2-3): GAGVSQSPSNKVTEKGKDVELRCDPISGHTALYWYRQSLGQGLEFLIYFQGNSAPDKSGLPSDRFSAERTGGSVSTLTIQRTQQEDSAVYLCASSPLNAGPPDTQYFGPGTRLTVL.

In this sample, this clone turned up once. This sequence joins TRBV4-1 and TRBJ1-5; D is possibly TRBD1 (5 bases). This CDR3 spans 15 amino acids. V was shortened by 0 bases and J by 7 bases, with 13 bases between the two germline ends. Looked up from germline, CDR1 is MGHRA and CDR2 is YSYEKL. This chain's CDR3 is CASSQDQGRGQPQHF. The DNA of the CDR3 is TGCGCCAGCAGCCAAGATCAGGGCCGCGGGCAGCCCCAGCATTTT.

The V and J genes are TRBV11-3 and TRBJ2-1; 9 bases are shared with TRBD2. Trimming removed 0 bases from V and 7 bases from J; junction bases left unmatched: 10. The CDR3 covers 17 residues. Per germline, CDR1 SGHNT and CDR2 YENEEA. CDR3 sequence: CASSLDPREGLRNEQFF. CDR3 coding DNA: TGTGCCAGCAGCTTAGACCCGCGGGAGGGCCTTCGGAATGAGCAGTTCTTC.

This chain uses TRBV2 with TRBJ2-1; 11 bases line up with TRBD2. The V gene end was trimmed by 10 bases and the J gene end by 6 bases; junction bases not matched to a gene: 8. This CDR3 has 14 amino acids. Germline V lookup: CDR1 SNHLY, CDR2 FYNNEI. CDR3 sequence: CATLAGGPGNEQFF. CDR3 nucleotide sequence: TGTGCCACTTTAGCGGGAGGGCCGGGCAATGAGCAGTTCTTC. Supplemented by reference TRBV2 and TRBJ2-1, the full variable domain reads EPEVTQTPSHQVTQMGQEVILRCVPISNHLYFYWYRQILGQKVEFLVSFYNNEISEKSEIFDDQFSVERPDGSNFTLKIRSTKLEDSAMYFCATLAGGPGNEQFFGPGTRLTVL.

The chain employs TRBV5-1 and TRBJ2-7, with 11 nucleotides matching TRBD1. Per germline, CDR1 SGHRS and CDR2 YFSETQ. Trimming took 6 bases from V and 5 from J; bases not matched to a gene: 16. The CDR3 runs 17 residues. The CDR3 protein is CASTSGQGALLYDEQYF. CDR3 coding DNA: TGCGCCAGCACCTCCGGACAGGGGGCGCTTCTTTATGACGAGCAGTACTTC.

The chain links TRBV9 to TRBJ2-1; 9 bases are a match to TRBD2. The CDR3 covers 15 residues. CDR1 is SGDLS, CDR2 YYNGEE, per germline. V lost 2 bases, J lost 4 bases, and 4 bases stayed unmatched. The CDR3 protein is CASSVLAGSYNEQFF. The CDR3 DNA reads as TGTGCCAGCAGCGTCCTAGCGGGGTCATACAATGAGCAGTTCTTC.

On this clone itself: No conserved phenylalanine or tryptophan ends this CDR3, so it is likely a read error. The chain joins TRBV6-5 to TRBJ2-7; TRBD2 matches 8 bases. V dropped 2 bases and J dropped 5; count of bases not matched to a gene: 11. This CDR3 has 16 residues. Germline V gene data show CDR1 as MNHEY and CDR2 as SVGAGI. The CDR3 is CASSYIIAGNPNEQYL. The CDR3 DNA is TGTGCCAGCAGTTACATAATAGCGGGAAATCCGAACGAGCAGTACCTC.

The chain employs TRBV11-2 and TRBJ1-4; a possible D gene is TRBD1 (5 bases). The V end lost 0 bases, the J end lost 5 bases, and 10 bases lay between the germline ends. There are 15 residues in the CDR3. The germline CDR1 and CDR2 sequences are SGHAT and FQNNGV. CDR3: CASSLDITGNEKLFF. CDR3 in DNA: TGTGCCAGCAGCTTAGATATTACAGGAAATGAAAAACTGTTTTTT.

The chain combines TRBV6-1 with TRBJ2-7, with 8 bases matching TRBD1. This CDR3 region has 15 residues. V lost 2 bases to trimming and J lost 4 bases; unmatched junction nucleotides: 7. Germline values: CDR1 MNHNS, CDR2 SASEGT. CDR3 DNA sequence: TGTGCCAGCAGTGAACGAGGGACAGGACCATACGAGCAGTACTTC. It is translated as CASSERGTGPYEQYF.

This clone was observed once. The chain has TRBV11-2 and TRBJ1-2; D gene ambiguous. Germline CDR1 and CDR2: SGHAT and FQNNGV. V lost 1 base and J lost 4, with 13 bases in between. The CDR3 totals 15 residues. This CDR3 reads CASSLVGERIYGYTF. The CDR3 bases are TGTGCCAGCAGCTTAGTTGGGGAGAGGATCTATGGCTACACCTTC.

As concerns this clone: Different DNA sequences within this sample yield the same CDR3. This chain connects TRBV2 to TRBJ2-7; no clear D gene. CDR1 SNHLY and CDR2 FYNNEI come from the germline V gene. This CDR3 has 13 residues. V was shortened by 4 bases and J by 0 bases, with 7 bases between the two germline ends. The CDR3 spells CASSGTASYEQYF. In DNA, the CDR3 is TGTGCCAGCAGTGGTACGGCCTCCTACGAGCAGTACTTC.